This TCR beta chain is from a study of CD8 T cells in ankylosing spondylitis. Molecular-barcoded quantitative 5'-RACE produced these TCR beta libraries. TCRdb ran MiXCR on the 5' RACE reads and lists one entry per CDR3 protein. The sample contains around 340,000 distinct CDR3 sequences, roughly 15% of which appear only once. Germline CDR1 and CDR2: DFQATT and SNEGSKA (reference sequence). V gave up 6 bases and J gave up 0 bases, with 18 bases separating them. The CDR3 runs to 15 residues. The study's findings and limits: A motif of 8 or 9 highly homologous TCR beta variants was seen as apparently characteristic of ankylosing spondylitis blood.

This clonotype was seen a few times. As yet, its antigen is unknown. The sample consisted of blood, either unsorted or a sorted T cell fraction (not recorded which). The J gene is TRBJ2-7, the V gene TRBV20-1; the D gene could be TRBD1 or TRBD2 (6 bases each). This clonotype was sampled from a male donor with ankylosing spondylitis or in good health (not recorded which). This CDR3 reads CSARGAAGHSYEQYF. The CDR3 DNA reads TGCAGTGCGAGGGGGGCAGCGGGCCACTCCTACGAGCAGTACTTC.